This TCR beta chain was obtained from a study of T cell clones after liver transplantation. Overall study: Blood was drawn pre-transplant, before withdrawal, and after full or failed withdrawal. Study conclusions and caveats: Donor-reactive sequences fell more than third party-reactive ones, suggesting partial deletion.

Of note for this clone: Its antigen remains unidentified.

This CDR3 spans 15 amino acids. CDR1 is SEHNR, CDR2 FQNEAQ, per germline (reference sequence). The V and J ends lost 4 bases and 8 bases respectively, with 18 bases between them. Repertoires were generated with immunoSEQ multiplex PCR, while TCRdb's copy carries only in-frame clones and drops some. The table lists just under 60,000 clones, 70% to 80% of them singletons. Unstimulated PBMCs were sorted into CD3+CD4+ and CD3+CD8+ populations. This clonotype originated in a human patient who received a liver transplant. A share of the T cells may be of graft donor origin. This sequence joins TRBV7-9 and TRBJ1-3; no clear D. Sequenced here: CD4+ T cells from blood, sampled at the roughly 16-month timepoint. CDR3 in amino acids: CASSSRRSLRDTIYF. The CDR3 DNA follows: TGTGCCAGCAGCTCCCGACGGAGCTTGAGAGACACCATATATTTT.